This section outlines one TCR beta chain sequence together with its context. What it recognizes is unknown. Trimming took 7 bases from V and 5 from J, leaving 14 bases between them. The CDR3 length is 14 residues. Germline V lookup: CDR1 SEHNR, CDR2 FQNEAQ (reference sequence). The sample originates from a study of siplizumab effects on memory and regulatory T cells. A few donor pairs also had unstimulated CD4+ and CD8+ naive and memory subsets sequenced. The data were produced by immunoSEQ multiplex PCR, yet TCRdb's version contains in-frame clones alone and is incomplete. The sample holds over 85,000 clones, roughly 96% seen once. General study findings and limits: Siplizumab conditions gave an average of around 64% Treg-derived mappable alloreactive CD4+ clones, versus approximately 27% for controls. Proliferating Tregs' suppressive function in siplizumab cultures went unconfirmed.

Sequenced: naive CD4+ T cells sorted from blood. This chain links TRBV7-9 with TRBJ2-2, with unresolved D. The receptor was isolated from a human donor in good health. The CDR3: CASIDSARTGELFF. For the CDR3, the DNA is TGTGCCAGCATCGACTCAGCCAGAACCGGGGAGCTGTTTTTT.